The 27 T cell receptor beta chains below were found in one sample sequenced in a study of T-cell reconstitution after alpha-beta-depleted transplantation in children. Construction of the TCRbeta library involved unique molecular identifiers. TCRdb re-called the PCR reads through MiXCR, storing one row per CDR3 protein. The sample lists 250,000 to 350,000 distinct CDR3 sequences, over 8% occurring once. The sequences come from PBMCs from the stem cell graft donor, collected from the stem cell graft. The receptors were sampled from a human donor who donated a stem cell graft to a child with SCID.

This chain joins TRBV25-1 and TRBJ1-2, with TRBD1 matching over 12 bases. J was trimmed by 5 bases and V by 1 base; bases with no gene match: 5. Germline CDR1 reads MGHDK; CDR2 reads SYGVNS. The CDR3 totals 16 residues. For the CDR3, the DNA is TGTGCCAGCAGTGAATTAGGGACAGGGGGCAGTTATGGCTACACCTTC. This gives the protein CASSELGTGGSYGYTF.

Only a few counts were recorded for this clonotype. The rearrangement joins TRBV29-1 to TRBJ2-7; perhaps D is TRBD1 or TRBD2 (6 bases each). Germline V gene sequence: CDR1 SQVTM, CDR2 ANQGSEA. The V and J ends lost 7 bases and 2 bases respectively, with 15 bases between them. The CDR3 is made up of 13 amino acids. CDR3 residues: CSGGTLGAYEQYF. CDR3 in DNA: TGCAGCGGCGGGACACTGGGGGCCTACGAGCAGTACTTC.

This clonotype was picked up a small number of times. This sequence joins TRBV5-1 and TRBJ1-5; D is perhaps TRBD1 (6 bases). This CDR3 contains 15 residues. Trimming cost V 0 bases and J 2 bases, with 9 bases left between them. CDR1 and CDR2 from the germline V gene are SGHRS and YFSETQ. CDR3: CASSLAGVGNQPQHF. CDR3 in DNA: TGCGCCAGCAGCTTGGCAGGGGTAGGCAATCAGCCCCAGCATTTT.

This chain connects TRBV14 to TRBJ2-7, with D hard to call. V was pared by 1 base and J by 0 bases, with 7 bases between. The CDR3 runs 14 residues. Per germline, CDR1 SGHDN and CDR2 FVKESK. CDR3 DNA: TGTGCCAGCAGCCAAGCTCCCGACTCCTACGAGCAGTACTTC. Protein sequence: CASSQAPDSYEQYF.

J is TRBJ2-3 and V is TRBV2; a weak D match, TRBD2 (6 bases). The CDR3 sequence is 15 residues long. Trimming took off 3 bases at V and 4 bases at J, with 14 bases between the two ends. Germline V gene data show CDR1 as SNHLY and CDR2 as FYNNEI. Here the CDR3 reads CASSERRGPADTQYF. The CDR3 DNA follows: TGTGCCAGCAGTGAGAGGCGGGGTCCCGCAGATACGCAGTATTTT.

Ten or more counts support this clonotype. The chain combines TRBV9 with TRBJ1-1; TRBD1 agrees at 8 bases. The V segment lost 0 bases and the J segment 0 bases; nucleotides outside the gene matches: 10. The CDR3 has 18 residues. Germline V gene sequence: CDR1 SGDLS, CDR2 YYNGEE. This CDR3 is CASSVGPLDRAVNTEAFF. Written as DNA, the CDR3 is TGTGCCAGCAGCGTAGGCCCATTGGACAGGGCAGTGAACACTGAAGCTTTCTTT. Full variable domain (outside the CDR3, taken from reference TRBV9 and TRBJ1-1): DSGVTQTPKHLITATGQRVTLRCSPRSGDLSVYWYQQSLDQGLQFLIQYYNGEERAKGNILERFSAQQFPDLHSELNLSSLELGDSALYFCASSVGPLDRAVNTEAFFGQGTRLTVV.

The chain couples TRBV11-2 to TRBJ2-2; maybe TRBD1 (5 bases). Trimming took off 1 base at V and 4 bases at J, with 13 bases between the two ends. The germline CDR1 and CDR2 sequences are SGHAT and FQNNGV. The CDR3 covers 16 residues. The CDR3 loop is CASSLVVQGSTGELFF. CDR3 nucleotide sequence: TGTGCCAGCAGCTTAGTGGTCCAGGGCAGCACCGGGGAGCTGTTTTTT.

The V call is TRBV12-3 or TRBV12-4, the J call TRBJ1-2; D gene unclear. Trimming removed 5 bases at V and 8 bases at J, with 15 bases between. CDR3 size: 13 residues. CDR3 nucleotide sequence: TGTGCCAGCAGTCCTGGACTCGTCTTAGGCTACACCTTC. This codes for CASSPGLVLGYTF.

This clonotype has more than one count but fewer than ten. CDR3 in DNA: TGTGCCAGCAGCCCTAGTGGGCAGTTACGAGAGACCCAGTACTTC. Encoded protein: CASSPSGQLRETQYF. The chain uses TRBV7-9 and TRBJ2-5; D unclear. Trimming shortened V by 5 bases and J by 4 bases, and 17 bases separated the two germline ends. Germline CDR1 is SEHNR and CDR2 is FQNEAQ (reference sequence). CDR3 length: 15 residues.

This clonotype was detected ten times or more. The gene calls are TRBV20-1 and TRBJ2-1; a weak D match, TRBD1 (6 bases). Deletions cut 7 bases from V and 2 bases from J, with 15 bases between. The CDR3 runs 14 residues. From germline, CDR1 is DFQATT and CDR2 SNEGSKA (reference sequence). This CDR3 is CSGRRQGPYNEQFF. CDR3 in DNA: TGCAGTGGTAGGCGTCAGGGGCCCTACAATGAGCAGTTCTTC.

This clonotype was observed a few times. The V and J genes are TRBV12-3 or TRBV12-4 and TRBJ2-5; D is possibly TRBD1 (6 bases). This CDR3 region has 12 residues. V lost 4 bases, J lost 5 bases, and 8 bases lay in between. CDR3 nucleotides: TGTGCCAGCAGTTCTACAGGGGAGACCCAGTACTTC. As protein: CASSSTGETQYF.

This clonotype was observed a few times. This CDR3 is CASSIGTGGNYNEQFF. In nucleotides, the CDR3 is TGTGCCAGCAGCATTGGGACAGGGGGCAACTACAATGAGCAGTTCTTC. The V gene is TRBV7-6, the J gene TRBJ2-1, with 12 bases aligning to TRBD1. The V segment lost 5 bases and the J segment 3 bases; nucleotides outside the gene matches: 5. Germline loops: CDR1 SGHVS, CDR2 FNYEAQ. The CDR3 loop spans 16 amino acids.

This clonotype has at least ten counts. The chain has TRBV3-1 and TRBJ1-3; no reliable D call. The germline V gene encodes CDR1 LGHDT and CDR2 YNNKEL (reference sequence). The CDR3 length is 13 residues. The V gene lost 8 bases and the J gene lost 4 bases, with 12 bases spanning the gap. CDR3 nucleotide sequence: TGTGCCAGCCGCTCACCGTCAGGAAACACCATATATTTT. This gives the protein CASRSPSGNTIYF.

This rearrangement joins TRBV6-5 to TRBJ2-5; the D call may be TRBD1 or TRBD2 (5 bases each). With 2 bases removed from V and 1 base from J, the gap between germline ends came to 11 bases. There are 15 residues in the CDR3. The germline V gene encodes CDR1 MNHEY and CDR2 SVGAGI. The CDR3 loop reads CASSYALGTQETQYF. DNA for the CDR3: TGTGCCAGCAGTTACGCGCTAGGGACCCAAGAGACCCAGTACTTC.

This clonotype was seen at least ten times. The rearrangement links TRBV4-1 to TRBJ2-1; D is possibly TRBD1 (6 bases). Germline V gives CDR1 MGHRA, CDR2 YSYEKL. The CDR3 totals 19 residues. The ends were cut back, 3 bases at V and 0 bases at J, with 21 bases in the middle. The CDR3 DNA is TGCGCCAGCAGCCATAATCCGGGACAACTGTCGAGCTCCTACAATGAGCAGTTCTTC. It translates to CASSHNPGQLSSSYNEQFF.

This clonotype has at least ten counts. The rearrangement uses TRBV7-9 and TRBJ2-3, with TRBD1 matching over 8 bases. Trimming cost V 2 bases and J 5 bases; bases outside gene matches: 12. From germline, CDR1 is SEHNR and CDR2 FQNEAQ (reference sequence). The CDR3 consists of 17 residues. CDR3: CASSLTQGAKDGDTQYF. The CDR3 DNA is TGTGCCAGCAGCTTAACCCAGGGGGCGAAAGACGGAGATACGCAGTATTTT.

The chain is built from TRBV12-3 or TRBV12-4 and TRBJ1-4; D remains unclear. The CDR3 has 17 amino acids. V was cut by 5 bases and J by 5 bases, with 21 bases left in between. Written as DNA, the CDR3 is TGTGCCAGCAGTCCCTTATGGACGACGGCGCAAAATGAAAAACTGTTTTTT. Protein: CASSPLWTTAQNEKLFF.

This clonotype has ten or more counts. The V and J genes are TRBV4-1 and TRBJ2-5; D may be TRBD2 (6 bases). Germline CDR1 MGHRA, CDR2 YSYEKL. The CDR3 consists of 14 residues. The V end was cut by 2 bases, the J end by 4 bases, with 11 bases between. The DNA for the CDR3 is TGCGCCAGCAGCCAACCGGGACTTCGAGAGACCCAGTACTTC. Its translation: CASSQPGLRETQYF.

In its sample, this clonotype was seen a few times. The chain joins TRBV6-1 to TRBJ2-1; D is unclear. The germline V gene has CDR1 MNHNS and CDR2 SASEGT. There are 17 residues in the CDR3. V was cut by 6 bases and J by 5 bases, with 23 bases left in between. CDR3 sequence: CASSSGPTHSTNNEQFF. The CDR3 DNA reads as TGTGCCAGCAGCTCCGGACCGACTCATAGCACGAACAATGAGCAGTTCTTC.

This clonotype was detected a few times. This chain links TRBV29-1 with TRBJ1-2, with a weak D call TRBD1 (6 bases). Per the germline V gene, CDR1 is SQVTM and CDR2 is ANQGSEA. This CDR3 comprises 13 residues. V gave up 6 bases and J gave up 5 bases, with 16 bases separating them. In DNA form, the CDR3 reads TGCAGCGTCCGTACCGGGACATCATATGGCTACACCTTC. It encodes CSVRTGTSYGYTF.

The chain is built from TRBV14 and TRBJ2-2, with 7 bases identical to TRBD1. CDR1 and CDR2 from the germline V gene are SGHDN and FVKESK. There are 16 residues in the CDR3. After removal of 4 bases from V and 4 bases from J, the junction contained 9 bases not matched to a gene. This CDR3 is CASSLRDSRVTGELFF. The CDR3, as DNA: TGTGCCAGCAGCCTTAGGGACAGCCGTGTCACCGGGGAGCTGTTTTTT.

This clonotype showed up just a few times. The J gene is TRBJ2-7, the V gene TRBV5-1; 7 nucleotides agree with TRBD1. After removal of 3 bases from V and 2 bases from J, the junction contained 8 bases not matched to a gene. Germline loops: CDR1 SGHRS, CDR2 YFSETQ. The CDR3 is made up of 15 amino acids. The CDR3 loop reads CASSSILGGAYEQYF. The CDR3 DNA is TGCGCCAGCAGCTCAATTTTAGGGGGCGCCTACGAGCAGTACTTC.

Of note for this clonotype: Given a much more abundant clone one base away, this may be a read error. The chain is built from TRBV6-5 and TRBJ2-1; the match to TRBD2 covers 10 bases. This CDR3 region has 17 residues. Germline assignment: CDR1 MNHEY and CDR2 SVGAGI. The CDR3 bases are TGTGTCAGCAGTACTCGGACTAGCGGACGGTCCTACAATGAGCAGTTCTTC. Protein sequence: CVSSTRTSGRSYNEQFF.

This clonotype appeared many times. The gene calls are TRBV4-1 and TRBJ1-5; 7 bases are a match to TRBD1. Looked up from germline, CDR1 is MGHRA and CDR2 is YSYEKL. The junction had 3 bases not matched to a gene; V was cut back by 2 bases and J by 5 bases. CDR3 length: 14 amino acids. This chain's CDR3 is CASSQRDSYQPQHF. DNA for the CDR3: TGCGCCAGCAGCCAACGGGACAGCTATCAGCCCCAGCATTTT.

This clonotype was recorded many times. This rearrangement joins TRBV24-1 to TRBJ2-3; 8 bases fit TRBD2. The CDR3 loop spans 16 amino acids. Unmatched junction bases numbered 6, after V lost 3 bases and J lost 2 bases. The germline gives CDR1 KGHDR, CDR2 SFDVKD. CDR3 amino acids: CATSDRVAGSTDTQYF. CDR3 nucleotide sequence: TGTGCCACCAGTGATCGGGTAGCGGGATCCACAGATACGCAGTATTTT.

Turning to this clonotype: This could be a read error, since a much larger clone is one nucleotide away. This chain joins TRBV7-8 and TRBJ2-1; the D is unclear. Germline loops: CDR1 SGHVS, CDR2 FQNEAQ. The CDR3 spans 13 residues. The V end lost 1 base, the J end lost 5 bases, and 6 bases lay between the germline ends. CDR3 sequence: CASSLGVDNEQFF. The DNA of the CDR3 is TGTGCCAGCAGCTTAGGCGTGGACAATGAGCAGTTCTTC.

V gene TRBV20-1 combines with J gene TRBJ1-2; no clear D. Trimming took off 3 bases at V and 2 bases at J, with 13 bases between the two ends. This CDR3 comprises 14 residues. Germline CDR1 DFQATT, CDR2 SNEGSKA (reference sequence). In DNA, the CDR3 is TGCAGTGCTAGCGCGTCCGACAACAACTATGGCTACACCTTC. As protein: CSASASDNNYGYTF.